This T cell receptor beta chain was identified during a study of lymphopenia after photon versus proton radiotherapy (dated by TCRdb to between 2018 and 2020). Regarding the complete study: The study compared the immunological effects of photon versus proton radiation therapy in patients with gastrointestinal tumors who developed high-grade lymphopenia. The cohort included 20 to 25 patients with gastrointestinal tumors who developed lymphopenia after receiving either photon or proton therapy. The goal of the study was to characterize the differences between the two radiation modalities in how they affect the immune system.

A remark on this clone: The clone's antigen remains unknown. The input lacks base qualities; no much larger clone sits a single base away.

Beyond this particular receptor, the publication reports: During treatment, patients who received proton therapy stayed relatively stable, whereas patients who received photon therapy lost naive T cells and TCR diversity and gained effector/memory populations. The survival association was examined only in patients who died, and the authors described better survival with proton therapy as a possibility, not as a demonstrated result. After the lymphocyte count nadir, oligoclonal expansion, especially of CD8+ Temra cells, was observed in photon-treated repertoires, and the drop in diversity was driven by this expansion. Across the cohort, a larger post-nadir drop in TCR diversity was inversely correlated with overall survival time among patients who died.

Library preparation was by the immunoSEQ multiplex PCR assay. Alongside multiparametric flow cytometry, deep sequencing of rearranged TCR beta loci was used to profile the T cell repertoires. What TCRdb holds here is the immuneACCESS table cut down to in-frame rearrangements. Part of the clones is not present; checked against another copy, under half of the missing clones reflect an unresolved V gene, and the others are unexplained. This sample gives about 18,000 clones in total; more than 65% of them show up just once. Roughly 19% of the sample is held by the ten biggest clonotypes. The material sequenced was peripheral blood, taken from a patient treated with proton-based radiotherapy. This TCR was recovered from a man in his 70s with pancreatic cancer.

Here the CDR3 is given as CASSLESRGQVNTEAFF. The bases are TGTGCCAGCAGCTTAGAGTCCCGGGGACAGGTGAACACTGAAGCTTTCTTT. The receptor chain draws on TRBV7-3 and TRBJ1-1; 8 bases in between match TRBD1. Including the terminal cysteine and phenylalanine, the CDR3 comprises 17 residues. Kept here is only the CDR3 DNA, which spans 51 bases and is read in frame from base 1. Trimming takes 2 bases off V and 0 bases off J; junction bases not matched to a gene: 8. CDR1 is given as SGHTA and CDR2 as FQGTGA, both from the germline V gene.